This T cell receptor beta chain emerged from a study of early T cells in non-severe SARS-CoV-2 infection. Study-wide background: Sequencing targeted bulk RNA from unsorted whole blood, leaving chains unpaired. Regarding the study as a whole: A preference for anti-spike CD8 responses marked VDJdb matching, which missed private and CD4 specificities.

In its sample, this clonotype was seen a few times. Antigen specificity is unknown. Individually, cDNA molecules had unique molecular identifiers attached to them. TCRdb reprocessed the 5' RACE reads with MiXCR, giving one entry per CDR3 protein. In the table there are 20,000 to 25,000 distinct CDR3 sequences, more than 4% of which are singletons. The CDR3 contains 15 residues. Trimming shortened V by 7 bases and J by 1 base, and 16 bases separated the two germline ends. CDR1 is MNHEY, CDR2 SMNVEV, per germline (reference sequence). The V and J genes are TRBV27 and TRBJ1-1; D ambiguous. Input material: whole blood. This TCR was recovered from an adult who was a healthcare worker with PCR-confirmed SARS-CoV-2 infection or an uninfected control (not recorded which). CDR3 nucleotides: TGTGCCAGCAAAATTTTGAATAGCCCGAACACTGAAGCTTTCTTT. It specifies CASKILNSPNTEAFF.